Below, 17 T cell receptor beta chains from the same sample are listed, as sequenced in a study of CD4 T cells in relation to SARS-CoV-2 and coronaviruses. Libraries were prepared by immunoSEQ multiplex PCR; TCRdb keeps only in-frame clonotypes and omits some of them. This table holds about 20,000 clones, about 73% found once. Before the COVID-19 pandemic, during about 2010-2018, CD4+ T cells were taken from unexposed donors. The cells were cultured for 10 days before CD4+ T cells were isolated. Antigen specificity for these receptors is unknown. Sequenced input: CD4+ T cells from PBMCs, cultured in vitro. These receptor sequences come from a human donor in good health.

The chain joins TRBV2 to TRBJ2-4; TRBD1 aligns across 7 bases. Trimming removed 7 bases from V and 5 bases from J; junction bases left unmatched: 5. The germline V gene encodes CDR1 SNHLY and CDR2 FYNNEI. This CDR3 is 13 amino acids long. Written as DNA, the CDR3 is TGTGCCAGCACCCTGGACAGGCAAAACATTCAGTACTTC. Protein: CASTLDRQNIQYF.

The chain recombines TRBV29-1 with TRBJ1-1; no clear D gene. The CDR3 consists of 13 residues. Trimming stripped 2 bases from V and 1 base from J, with 8 bases between. Germline CDR1 reads SQVTM; CDR2 reads ANQGSEA. In DNA, the CDR3 is TGCAGCGTTGAACGAATTCAGAACACTGAAGCTTTCTTT. This encodes CSVERIQNTEAFF. The full variable domain, completed using reference TRBV29-1 and TRBJ1-1, is SAVISQKPSRDICQRGTSLTIQCQVDSQVTMMFWYRQQPGQSLTLIATANQGSEATYESGFVIDKFPISRPNLTFSTLTVSNMSPEDSSIYLCSVERIQNTEAFFGQGTRLTVV.

The chain links TRBV12-3 or TRBV12-4 to TRBJ2-7; D uncertain. This CDR3 is built from 12 residues. Trimming cost V 3 bases and J 3 bases, with 6 bases left between them. Here the CDR3 reads CASSFTGYEQYF. Here the CDR3 DNA reads TGTGCCAGCAGTTTTACGGGCTACGAGCAGTACTTC.

This chain connects TRBV10-1 to TRBJ1-1; 8 bases map to TRBD1. The CDR3 sequence is 17 residues long. V lost 4 bases to trimming and J lost 0 bases; unmatched junction nucleotides: 10. Germline-derived CDR1 and CDR2 are WNHNN and SYGVQD (reference sequence). CDR3 in DNA: TGCGCCAGCAGTGGACAGGGGTTCCCTAATTTGAACACTGAAGCTTTCTTT. Its translation: CASSGQGFPNLNTEAFF.

This chain links TRBV24-1 with TRBJ1-5, with D hard to call. This CDR3 is 13 amino acids long. The germline gives CDR1 KGHDR, CDR2 SFDVKD. The V end was cut by 7 bases, the J end by 5 bases, with 11 bases between. The CDR3 protein is CATRSVGYQPQHF. CDR3 in DNA: TGTGCCACCAGGTCGGTAGGGTATCAGCCCCAGCATTTT.

The chain couples TRBV5-1 to TRBJ1-1; D gene uncertain. The V end was cut by 1 base, the J end by 2 bases, with 12 bases between. The CDR3 runs 15 residues. The V gene's germline CDR1 is SGHRS and CDR2 YFSETQ. The CDR3 nucleotides are TGCGCCAGCAGCTTGTTTATGGGAACAAACACTGAAGCTTTCTTT. It is translated as CASSLFMGTNTEAFF.

The chain couples TRBV21-1 to TRBJ2-7; TRBD1 is the table's D call and was not checked against the DNA. TRBV21-1 is noted as a pseudogene. The CDR3 covers 15 residues. This CDR3 reads CASSNFGTGPYEQYF. The DNA for the CDR3 is TGTGCCAGCAGCAATTTTGGGACAGGGCCCTACGAGCAGTACTTC.

There are a few counts of this clone. The rearrangement joins TRBV9 to TRBJ2-3; TRBD2 matches at 8 bases. The CDR3 has 16 amino acids. The germline CDR1 and CDR2 sequences are SGDLS and YYNGEE. The J segment lost 3 bases and the V segment lost 0 bases, leaving 6 bases of the junction unmatched. The CDR3 nucleotides read TGTGCCAGCAGCGTAGCAGGGCTAGCGGGTACAGATACGCAGTATTTT. Amino acid sequence: CASSVAGLAGTDTQYF.

This clone is a singleton in its sample. This chain joins TRBV11-2 and TRBJ2-7, with TRBD2 identical over 7 bases. V lost 5 bases and J lost 1; bases outside the gene matches: 11. The CDR3 spans 16 residues. Germline CDR1 SGHAT, CDR2 FQNNGV. Here the CDR3 reads CASSPTGRRGSYEQYF. In DNA form, the CDR3 reads TGTGCCAGCAGCCCCACGGGGCGGCGGGGGTCCTACGAGCAGTACTTC.

V gene TRBV7-8 combines with J gene TRBJ2-7, with TRBD2 matching over 10 bases. CDR3 length: 17 residues. From germline, CDR1 is SGHVS and CDR2 FQNEAQ. The V and J ends lost 3 bases and 0 bases, in that order; junction bases with no gene match: 8. The CDR3 DNA is TGTGCCAGCAGCTTTAGTAGCGGGGGGTCGAGCTCCTACGAGCAGTACTTC. Residues: CASSFSSGGSSSYEQYF. The variable domain in full, with the rest retrieved from reference TRBV7-8 and TRBJ2-7, is GAGVSQSPRYKVAKRGQDVALRCDPISGHVSLFWYQQALGQGPEFLTYFQNEAQLDKSGLPSDRFFAERPEGSVSTLKIQRTQQEDSAVYLCASSFSSGGSSSYEQYFGPGTRLTVT.

V and J are TRBV5-1 and TRBJ1-2; no reliable D call. The CDR3 consists of 12 residues. Germline lookup yields CDR1 SGHRS and CDR2 YFSETQ. The germline V and J ends were trimmed by 6 bases and 0 bases, with 6 bases remaining between them. As DNA, the CDR3 is TGCGCCAGCACAGGAGCTAACTATGGCTACACCTTC. Its translation: CASTGANYGYTF.

V and J are TRBV19 and TRBJ1-6; 11 bases are a match to TRBD1. The germline V gene encodes CDR1 LNHDA and CDR2 SQIVND (reference sequence). V shed 6 bases and J 11 bases; nucleotides not matched to a gene: 3. CDR3 size: 13 residues. In DNA form, the CDR3 reads TGTGCCAGTAGGGGACAGGGGGTTACACCCCTCCACTTT. It translates to CASRGQGVTPLHF.

The chain links TRBV5-1 to TRBJ2-5, with a possible D match to TRBD2 (5 bases). CDR3 length: 15 amino acids. Trimming took 3 bases from V and 5 from J, leaving 17 bases between them. Germline CDR1 and CDR2: SGHRS and YFSETQ. In DNA form, the CDR3 reads TGCGCCAGCAGCTCAAATATTCACAGAGGGGAGACCCAGTACTTC. Translated: CASSSNIHRGETQYF.

This clone was counted once. The chain uses TRBV11-2 and TRBJ1-3, with a possible D match to TRBD1 (6 bases). The CDR3 covers 19 residues. Between the trimmed V and J ends, which lost 5 bases and 0 bases, there was a span of 23 bases. Germline-derived CDR1 and CDR2 are SGHAT and FQNNGV. CDR3 residues: CASSGWAGANNSSGNTIYF. CDR3 bases: TGTGCCAGCAGCGGATGGGCGGGGGCGAATAATAGCTCTGGAAACACCATATATTTT.

This chain uses TRBV7-2 with TRBJ1-2; D remains unclear. CDR1 and CDR2 from the germline V gene are SGHTA and FQGNSA. V gave up 1 base and J gave up 4 bases, with 4 bases separating them. The CDR3 runs to 12 residues. This chain's CDR3 is CASSLGGYGYTF. The CDR3 DNA reads TGTGCCAGCAGCTTAGGGGGCTATGGCTACACCTTC.

The chain joins TRBV12-3 or TRBV12-4 to TRBJ1-1; TRBD1 matches 9 bases. The CDR3 is 12 amino acids. V gave up 5 bases and J gave up 11 bases; unmatched junction bases: 6. CDR3 loop: CASSRQGVWAFF. The CDR3 DNA reads as TGTGCCAGCAGTAGACAGGGGGTATGGGCTTTCTTT.

The chain links TRBV6-4 to TRBJ2-7, with unresolved D. Per germline, CDR1 MRHNA and CDR2 SNTAGT. V lost 3 bases and J 7 bases, leaving 16 bases between the germline ends. There are 14 residues in the CDR3. The CDR3 DNA reads as TGTGCCAGCAGTGAAGAGGTGGGCGGTGGGGAGCAGTACTTC. It codes for CASSEEVGGGEQYF.